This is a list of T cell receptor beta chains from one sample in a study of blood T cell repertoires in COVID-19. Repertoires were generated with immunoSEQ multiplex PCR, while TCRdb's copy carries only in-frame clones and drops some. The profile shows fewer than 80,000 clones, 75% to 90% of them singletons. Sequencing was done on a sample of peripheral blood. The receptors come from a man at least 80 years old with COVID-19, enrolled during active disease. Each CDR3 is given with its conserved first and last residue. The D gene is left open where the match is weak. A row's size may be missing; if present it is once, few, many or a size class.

cdr3_aa: CAIKDPGFGNTEAFF
cdr3_nt: TGTGCCATCAAAGATCCCGGGTTTGGGAACACTGAAGCTTTCTTT
j_call: TRBJ1-1
d_call: .
v_call: TRBV10-3
clone_size: .

cdr3_aa: CASSVRGGQSTGELFF
cdr3_nt: TGTGCCAGCAGTGTACGGGGGGGCCAAAGCACCGGGGAGCTGTTTTTT
j_call: TRBJ2-2
d_call: TRBD2
v_call: TRBV6-2/TRBV6-3
clone_size: .

cdr3_aa: CSADRGNTEAFF
cdr3_nt: TGCAGCGCAGACAGGGGAAACACTGAAGCTTTCTTT
j_call: TRBJ1-1
d_call: TRBD1
v_call: TRBV29-1
clone_size: .

cdr3_aa: CASSLLQGAFDEQYF
cdr3_nt: TGTGCCAGCAGCCTACTACAGGGGGCCTTCGACGAGCAGTACTTC
j_call: TRBJ2-7
d_call: TRBD1
v_call: TRBV5-6
clone_size: .

cdr3_aa: CASSRGKGNTIYF
cdr3_nt: TGTGCCAGCAGCAGAGGGAAGGGAAACACCATATATTTT
j_call: TRBJ1-3
d_call: .
v_call: TRBV11-3
clone_size: .

cdr3_aa: CAWSVRRTRRRAFF
cdr3_nt: TGTGCCTGGAGTGTACGAAGGACGAGACGGAGGGCTTTCTTT
j_call: TRBJ1-1
d_call: .
v_call: TRBV30
clone_size: .

cdr3_aa: CASGDRVGLEKLFF
cdr3_nt: TGTGCCAGCGGGGACAGGGTAGGGTTAGAAAAACTGTTTTTT
j_call: TRBJ1-4
d_call: TRBD1
v_call: TRBV2
clone_size: once

cdr3_aa: CASSQRTSGEETQYF
cdr3_nt: TGTGCCAGCAGCCAAAGGACTAGCGGGGAGGAGACCCAGTACTTC
j_call: TRBJ2-5
d_call: TRBD2
v_call: TRBV5-4
clone_size: .

cdr3_aa: CSVAEGNQPQHF
cdr3_nt: TGCAGCGTTGCCGAGGGTAATCAGCCCCAGCATTTT
j_call: TRBJ1-5
d_call: .
v_call: TRBV29-1
clone_size: .

cdr3_aa: CASGGHQETQYF
cdr3_nt: TGTGCCAGCGGAGGGCATCAAGAGACCCAGTACTTC
j_call: TRBJ2-5
d_call: .
v_call: TRBV5-4
clone_size: once

cdr3_aa: CASSLAGGTGVEKLFF
cdr3_nt: TGTGCCAGCAGCTTAGCGGGCGGGACAGGGGTCGAAAAACTGTTTTTT
j_call: TRBJ1-4
d_call: TRBD1
v_call: TRBV7-2
clone_size: .

cdr3_aa: CASSQTPDINTEAFF
cdr3_nt: TGTGCCAGCAGCCAAACCCCGGACATCAACACTGAAGCTTTCTTT
j_call: TRBJ1-1
d_call: .
v_call: TRBV3-1/TRBV3-2
clone_size: once

cdr3_aa: CASSRSGGGNYEQYF
cdr3_nt: TGTGCCAGCAGCCGTAGCGGGGGGGGAAACTACGAGCAGTACTTC
j_call: TRBJ2-7
d_call: TRBD2
v_call: TRBV3-1/TRBV3-2
clone_size: .

cdr3_aa: CASRPTRGGETQYF
cdr3_nt: TGTGCCAGCAGACCCACACGAGGGGGAGAGACCCAGTACTTC
j_call: TRBJ2-5
d_call: .
v_call: TRBV6-5
clone_size: .

cdr3_aa: CASSLGLARNEQYF
cdr3_nt: TGTGCCAGCAGCTTAGGGCTAGCGAGGAACGAGCAGTACTTC
j_call: TRBJ2-7
d_call: .
v_call: TRBV7-9
clone_size: .